Listed here are 16 T cell receptor beta chains from one sample, sequenced in a study of T cells after yellow fever vaccination. TCRdb redid the calling of the 5' RACE reads with MiXCR, one entry per CDR3 protein. The repertoire includes just over 250,000 distinct CDR3 sequences, about 5% of them detected once, and more than 3% sits in the top ten. The specimen comprised CD4+ T cells sorted from PBMCs, sampled on the day of the yellow fever booster vaccination. The receptor source for this set is a man younger than 35 who received the YFV17D yellow fever vaccine.

This chain uses TRBV6-6 with TRBJ2-7; 9 bases are shared with TRBD2. Looked up from germline, CDR1 is MNHNY and CDR2 is SVGAGI (reference sequence). The trim removed 4 bases at V and 6 bases at J, leaving 10 bases unmatched. The CDR3 has 15 residues. For the CDR3, the DNA is TGTGCCAGCAGTTTACGCGGGGGGGCCCGTTCCGAGCAGTACGTC. This translates into CASSLRGGARSEQYV.

In its sample, this clonotype was seen many times. V is TRBV7-2 and J is TRBJ2-5, with TRBD2 matching 9 bases. With V trimmed by 3 bases and J by 4 bases, 6 bases remained unmatched. The CDR3 has 15 residues. Germline-derived CDR1 and CDR2 are SGHTA and FQGNSA. The CDR3 region is CASSFQRGEGETQYF. The CDR3 DNA reads TGTGCCAGCAGCTTCCAGCGGGGGGAGGGAGAGACCCAGTACTTC.

This clonotype showed up just a few times. This chain connects TRBV18 to TRBJ2-3, with no clear D. The CDR3 covers 14 residues. V was trimmed by 9 bases and J by 1 base, leaving 14 bases between them. From germline, CDR1 is KGHSH and CDR2 LQKENI. Here the CDR3 DNA reads TGTGCCAGTTCCAGAGACCTCCGCACAGATACGCAGTATTTT. This gives the protein CASSRDLRTDTQYF.

This clonotype has a count of ten or more. The genes are TRBV9 and TRBJ2-5, with TRBD2 identical over 8 bases. The germline CDR1 and CDR2 sequences are SGDLS and YYNGEE. The junction had 7 bases not matched to a gene; V was cut back by 2 bases and J by 1 base. The CDR3 runs 16 residues. The CDR3 sequence is CASSVETSESQETQYF. The DNA for the CDR3 is TGTGCCAGCAGCGTCGAGACTAGCGAAAGCCAAGAGACCCAGTACTTC. The full variable domain, in which reference TRBV9 and TRBJ2-5 provide the parts outside the CDR3, is DSGVTQTPKHLITATGQRVTLRCSPRSGDLSVYWYQQSLDQGLQFLIQYYNGEERAKGNILERFSAQQFPDLHSELNLSSLELGDSALYFCASSVETSESQETQYFGPGTRLLVL.

This chain uses TRBV6-2 or TRBV6-3 with TRBJ1-1; 11 positions agree with TRBD1. J gave up 5 bases and V 6 bases, and 5 bases lay outside the gene matches. There are 14 residues in the CDR3. Germline V gene sequence: CDR1 MNHEY, CDR2 SVGEGT. CDR3 sequence (DNA): TGTGCCAGCAGGGACAGGGGGCGGGAGACTGAAGCTTTCTTT. Its translation: CASRDRGRETEAFF.

This clonotype was counted at least ten times. This chain joins TRBV5-1 and TRBJ1-4, with D perhaps matching TRBD1 (5 bases). This CDR3 is built from 19 residues. CDR1 is SGHRS, CDR2 YFSETQ, per germline. V was cut by 2 bases and J by 0 bases, with 20 bases left in between. CDR3 protein: CASSLGPRGRGATNEKLFF. CDR3 nucleotides: TGCGCCAGCAGCTTAGGACCGAGGGGAAGGGGAGCAACTAATGAAAAACTGTTTTTT.

There are many counts of this clonotype. This chain connects TRBV7-9 to TRBJ1-3; D is uncertain. Germline CDR1 is SEHNR and CDR2 is FQNEAQ (reference sequence). The germline V and J ends were trimmed by 2 bases and 0 bases, with 5 bases remaining between them. The CDR3 sequence is 14 residues long. CDR3 coding DNA: TGTGCCAGCAGCTTATCAGGCTCTGGAAACACCATATATTTT. Translated: CASSLSGSGNTIYF. Complete variable domain (other parts from reference TRBV7-9 and TRBJ1-3): DTGVSQNPRHKITKRGQNVTFRCDPISEHNRLYWYRQTLGQGPEFLTYFQNEAQLEKSRLLSDRFSAERPKGSFSTLEIQRTEQGDSAMYLCASSLSGSGNTIYFGEGSWLTVV.

This chain connects TRBV21-1 to TRBJ2-7. TRBV21-1 is deemed a pseudogene. The CDR3 consists of 13 residues. CDR3 protein: CASSRLLFYEQYF. In nucleotides, the CDR3 is TGTGCCAGCAGCCGGCTGTTATTTTACGAGCAGTACTTC.

There are many counts of this clonotype. V is TRBV5-1 and J is TRBJ2-3; no clear D gene. Per the germline V gene, CDR1 is SGHRS and CDR2 is YFSETQ. Trimming took off 4 bases at V and 6 bases at J, with 15 bases between the two ends. The CDR3 has 14 amino acids. The CDR3 here is CASSPDQPGDTQYF. In DNA, the CDR3 is TGCGCCAGCAGCCCCGACCAACCCGGGGATACGCAGTATTTT.

The chain joins TRBV15 to TRBJ2-1, with D tentatively TRBD1 (6 bases). This CDR3 is built from 13 residues. Germline lookup yields CDR1 LNHNV and CDR2 YYDKDF (reference sequence). The V end lost 3 bases, the J end lost 9 bases, and 12 bases lay between the germline ends. The DNA of the CDR3 is TGTGCCACCAGCAGTGGCAGGGGCGTTGAGCAGTTCTTC. Protein: CATSSGRGVEQFF.

This clonotype came up a few times. The rearrangement links TRBV7-3 to TRBJ1-6, with unresolved D. The V gene lost 3 bases and the J gene lost 5 bases, with 8 bases spanning the gap. This CDR3 region has 14 residues. Germline lookup yields CDR1 SGHTA and CDR2 FQGTGA. The CDR3 loop reads CASSFHSNNSPLHF. The CDR3 DNA reads as TGTGCCAGCAGCTTCCACAGCAATAATTCACCCCTCCACTTT.

This clonotype appeared a few times. This chain links TRBV29-1 with TRBJ2-7, with 11 bases matching TRBD1. Germline CDR1 is SQVTM and CDR2 is ANQGSEA. J was trimmed by 5 bases and V by 4 bases; bases with no gene match: 7. There are 14 residues in the CDR3. This CDR3 is CSVAIGTGGHEQYF. CDR3 nucleotide sequence: TGCAGCGTTGCCATCGGGACAGGGGGACACGAGCAGTACTTC.

Only a few counts were recorded for this clonotype. The rearrangement links TRBV4-2 to TRBJ1-2; D unresolved. V was pared by 0 bases and J by 3 bases, with 11 bases between. The CDR3 spans 15 residues. Germline V gene sequence: CDR1 LGHNA, CDR2 YNFKEQ. The CDR3 reads CASSQENSDDYGYTF. The CDR3 DNA is TGTGCCAGCAGCCAAGAAAACTCTGACGACTATGGCTACACCTTC.

This clonotype was observed a few times. V usage is TRBV9 and J usage is TRBJ2-7; TRBD2 is a possible D gene (8 bases). With 0 bases removed from V and 5 bases from J, the gap between germline ends came to 21 bases. CDR1 is SGDLS, CDR2 YYNGEE, per germline. This CDR3 is built from 17 residues. The CDR3 DNA follows: TGTGCCAGCAGCGTAGCGCCGGGAGGGGGCCCATTGCACGAGCAGTACTTC. Protein product: CASSVAPGGGPLHEQYF. Drawing the rest from reference TRBV9 and TRBJ2-7, the complete variable domain is DSGVTQTPKHLITATGQRVTLRCSPRSGDLSVYWYQQSLDQGLQFLIQYYNGEERAKGNILERFSAQQFPDLHSELNLSSLELGDSALYFCASSVAPGGGPLHEQYFGPGTRLTVT.

This clonotype was observed a few times. V usage is TRBV27 and J usage is TRBJ1-5, with D unresolved. Germline-derived CDR1 and CDR2 are MNHEY and SMNVEV (reference sequence). The CDR3 is 14 amino acids. V lost 3 bases and J 6 bases, leaving 12 bases between the germline ends. CDR3 loop: CASSFVLGTQPQHF. The CDR3 coding sequence is TGTGCCAGCAGTTTTGTTCTGGGAACTCAGCCCCAGCATTTT.

The V gene is TRBV27, the J gene TRBJ2-7, with TRBD1 identical over 10 bases. The V gene's germline CDR1 is MNHEY and CDR2 SMNVEV (reference sequence). CDR3 size: 15 residues. V was clipped by 6 bases and J by 3 bases; unmatched bases: 8. In DNA, the CDR3 is TGTGCCAGCAGACCCCTCGGGGACAGGGGCTACGAGCAGTACTTC. Translated: CASRPLGDRGYEQYF.